Listed below are T cell receptor beta chains from one sample, sequenced in a study of Ad26.COV2.S vaccination and SARS-CoV-2 variants. TCRdb's copy holds only in-frame clones and misses some; the assay was immunoSEQ multiplex PCR. The sample records about 410,000 clones, 80% to 95% being singletons. The source was peripheral blood, collected in a trial of Ad26.COV2.S vaccine versus placebo. Receptors were obtained from a person aged 18-60 years who received the Ad26.COV2.S COVID-19 vaccine or a placebo. Each CDR3 is given with its conserved first and last residue. The D gene is left open where the match is weak. The size entry is marked missing in some rows and otherwise reads once, few, many or a size class.

d_call	v_call	j_call	clone_size	cdr3_nt	cdr3_aa
.	TRBV7-2	TRBJ2-3	.	TGTGCCAGCAGCTTAGTATTGGTATCGGGGGAGGACACAGATACGCAGTATTTT	CASSLVLVSGEDTDTQYF
.	TRBV29-1	TRBJ1-2	.	TGCAGCGTTGATCTCATAGGGCCCAACTATGGCTACACCTTC	CSVDLIGPNYGYTF
.	TRBV19	TRBJ2-7	.	TGTGCCAGTACTCCAACCGGGACACATCACTCCTACGAGCAGTACTTC	CASTPTGTHHSYEQYF
TRBD1	TRBV6-5	TRBJ2-1	.	TGTGCCAGCAGGCGGGGACAGGGGTACAATGAGCAGTTCTTC	CASRRGQGYNEQFF
.	TRBV4-3	TRBJ2-4	.	TGCGCCAGCAGCCAAGAGGACAGTTCCAAAAACATTCAGTACTTC	CASSQEDSSKNIQYF
.	TRBV2	TRBJ1-2	.	TGTGCCAGCAGTGAAAGAGCCCTATGGGGCTATGGCTACACCTTC	CASSERALWGYGYTF
.	TRBV6-6	TRBJ2-7	.	TGTGCCACGCAAGCCCAAAAAGACAACTCCTACGAGCAGTACTTC	CATQAQKDNSYEQYF
.	TRBV27	TRBJ1-1	.	TGTGCCAGCAGACCATTAGGCCTAGGGATCAGGGGCACTGAAGCTTTCTTT	CASRPLGLGIRGTEAFF
.	TRBV11-2	TRBJ1-4	.	TGTGCCAGCAGCTCTTTGTGGGGCACTAATGAAAAACTGTTTTTT	CASSSLWGTNEKLFF
TRBD1	TRBV11-2	TRBJ1-3	.	TGTGCCAGCAGCTTAGGGGGACAGGCCTTCTCTGGAAACACCATATATTTT	CASSLGGQAFSGNTIYF
TRBD1	TRBV11-2	TRBJ2-1	.	TGTGCCAGCAGTCCGGGACAGATCTACAATGAGCAGTTCTTC	CASSPGQIYNEQFF
.	TRBV5-4	TRBJ2-3	.	TGTGCCAGCGGGGGACCGACAGAGAACACAGATACGCAGTATTTT	CASGGPTENTDTQYF
.	TRBV28	TRBJ1-2	.	TGTGCCAGCAGTTCCCCAAGAGACAAGAATGGCTATGGCTACACCTTC	CASSSPRDKNGYGYTF
.	TRBV12-3/TRBV12-4	TRBJ1-2	few	TGTGCCAGCAGTCCAAAACAGGCTTATGGCTACACCTTC	CASSPKQAYGYTF
TRBD1	TRBV11-3	TRBJ2-3	.	TGTGCCAGCAGCTTAGGGGACAGGGCGGCAGATACGCAGTATTTT	CASSLGDRAADTQYF
TRBD2	TRBV3-1/TRBV3-2	TRBJ2-5	once	TGTGCCAGCAGCCCTAGCGGGGGGGCCCAAGAGACCCAGTACTTC	CASSPSGGAQETQYF
.	TRBV2	TRBJ1-2	.	TGTGCCAGCAGCCCTTTGGGCTACACCTTC	CASSPLGYTF
TRBD2	TRBV6-2/TRBV6-3	TRBJ2-5	.	TGTGCCAGCAGCGAACTAGCGGGGGGGCGAGAGACCCAGTACTTC	CASSELAGGRETQYF
.	TRBV7-2	TRBJ2-3	.	TGTGCCAGCAGCTACCCGGGCTCTCTGGCAGATACGCAGTATTTT	CASSYPGSLADTQYF
TRBD1	TRBV2	TRBJ1-6	once	TGTGCCAGCAGATACAGGGGTGCTTCACCCCTCCACTTT	CASRYRGASPLHF
.	TRBV28	TRBJ1-5	once	TGTGCCAGCAGTTTTGACAGATATAGCAATCAGCCCCAGCATTTT	CASSFDRYSNQPQHF
.	TRBV28	TRBJ2-7	.	TGTGCCAGCAGTTTAATGGACGGATACGAGCAGTACTTC	CASSLMDGYEQYF
.	TRBV2	TRBJ1-1	.	TGTGCCAGCAGTGAAGACAGGGCCGGAGCTTTCTTT	CASSEDRAGAFF
.	TRBV4-1	TRBJ2-1	once	TGCGCCAGCAGCCCGACAGGTCTCAATAATGAGCAGTTCTTC	CASSPTGLNNEQFF
.	TRBV7-2	TRBJ2-1	.	TGTGCCAGCAGCGAAACGAGGGGAAATGAGCAGTTCTTC	CASSETRGNEQFF
TRBD2	TRBV4-3	TRBJ2-3	.	TGCGCCAGCAGCCAAGGGGGGACTAGCGGGGTCTGGGATACGCAGTATTTT	CASSQGGTSGVWDTQYF
.	TRBV7-8	TRBJ2-3	.	TGTGCCAGCAGCTTGGATAATACGCAGTATTTT	CASSLDNTQYF
.	TRBV27	TRBJ2-7	.	TGTGCCAGTGAGGCGGCCGCCTACGAGCAGTACTTC	CASEAAAYEQYF
TRBD1	TRBV6-2/TRBV6-3	TRBJ2-3	few	TGTGCCAGCAGTTTAGGGACAGCAACTAGCACAGATACGCAGTATTTT	CASSLGTATSTDTQYF
.	TRBV6-5	TRBJ2-2	.	TGTGCCAGCACTCCCATGGCCCGTTTTCGCGGGGAGCTGTTTTTT	CASTPMARFRGELFF
.	TRBV7-9	TRBJ2-2	.	TGTGCCAGCAGCTTAGCCCTAACTCAGGGGACCGGGGAGCTGTTTTTT	CASSLALTQGTGELFF
.	TRBV6-2/TRBV6-3	TRBJ2-1	.	TGTGCCAGCAGTTACACGGGGGTGCGGAATGAGCAGTTCTTC	CASSYTGVRNEQFF
.	TRBV7-6	TRBJ2-1	once	TGTGCCAGCAGCTCGGACCTATACAATGAGCAGTTCTTC	CASSSDLYNEQFF
.	TRBV5-1	TRBJ2-3	.	TGCGCCAGCAGCACCCGGGACAGCACAGATACGCAGTATTTT	CASSTRDSTDTQYF
.	TRBV7-2	TRBJ2-7	.	TGTGCCAGCAGCTTAGTTTTTTACGAGCAGTACTTC	CASSLVFYEQYF
.	TRBV18	TRBJ1-2	once	TGTGCCAGCTCACCACCGGGTCTCCTAACGGACTATGGCTACACCTTC	CASSPPGLLTDYGYTF
TRBD1	TRBV7-9	TRBJ2-5	.	TGTGCCAGCAGCTTAGGTCTGAGGGGGCGGCAGGAGACCCAGTACTTC	CASSLGLRGRQETQYF
TRBD1	TRBV30	TRBJ1-4	.	TGTGCCTGGAGTGGAACACCTGGGACAGGAAATAATGAAAAACTGTTTTTT	CAWSGTPGTGNNEKLFF
.	TRBV4-1	TRBJ2-1	.	TGCGCCAGCAGCCAGAGGACCGCCAGGGCCCCCTACAATGAGCAGTTCTTC	CASSQRTARAPYNEQFF
.	TRBV7-9	TRBJ2-5	.	TGTGCCAGCAGCTTCAAGCTTCTGGAGACCCAGTACTTC	CASSFKLLETQYF
TRBD2	TRBV5-5	TRBJ2-5	.	TGTGCCAGCAGCTGGTCACCCCCTAGCGGGGGGGTGGAGACCCAGTACTTC	CASSWSPPSGGVETQYF
.	TRBV2	TRBJ1-3	.	TGTGCCAGCAGTTCTGGGGCCGGGATATACACCATATATTTT	CASSSGAGIYTIYF
.	TRBV19	TRBJ2-7	.	TGTGCCAGTAGTATTAGGACAGACTACGAGCAGTACTTC	CASSIRTDYEQYF
.	TRBV6-2/TRBV6-3	TRBJ1-1	.	TGTGCCAGCAGTTATTTGGGGAACACTGAAGCTTTCTTT	CASSYLGNTEAFF
.	TRBV28	TRBJ1-1	.	TGTGCCAGCAGCCTCGGTGGAGCGGGTTGGGCAGGGACCGGTTGGGCTTTCTTT	CASSLGGAGWAGTGWAFF
.	TRBV7-9	TRBJ1-2	.	TGTGCCAGCAGCTTCCAGGGAAACCTTCTCTACACCTTC	CASSFQGNLLYTF
TRBD1	TRBV6-6	TRBJ1-6	.	TGTGCCAGCAGTGGAACAGGGGGCAGGATTTCACCCCTCCACTTT	CASSGTGGRISPLHF
TRBD2	TRBV6-2/TRBV6-3	TRBJ2-5	.	TGTGCCAGCAGCCGACTAGCGGGGGCCCAGGGAGAGACCCAGTACTTC	CASSRLAGAQGETQYF
TRBD2	TRBV27	TRBJ2-7	.	TGTGCCAGCAGTACCGGACTAGCGGGGGCCAACTACGAGCAGTACTTC	CASSTGLAGANYEQYF
TRBD1	TRBV28	TRBJ1-2	.	TGTGCCAGCAGCGCAACCGGGACAGGGTTCTATGGCTACACCTTC	CASSATGTGFYGYTF
.	TRBV6-2/TRBV6-3	TRBJ1-1	.	TGTGCCAGCAGTTTCCAGCGGAACCTCGCTCGGGGAGCTTTCTTT	CASSFQRNLARGAFF
.	TRBV6-5	TRBJ2-1	.	TGTGCCAGCAGTTACTTAGGGACTGCCTTATACAATGAGCAGTTCTTC	CASSYLGTALYNEQFF
TRBD1	TRBV7-2	TRBJ1-4	once	TGTGCCAGCAGCAACGACAGGGGTAATGAAAAACTGTTTTTT	CASSNDRGNEKLFF
.	TRBV5-1	TRBJ2-5	.	TGCGCCAGCAGCTTGACACAGGGATTTGCAGAGACCCAGTACTTC	CASSLTQGFAETQYF
.	TRBV28	TRBJ2-7	.	TGTGCCAGCAGTTTGGCCGGGAAAAATCGCGAGCAGTACTTC	CASSLAGKNREQYF
.	TRBV12-3/TRBV12-4	TRBJ2-7	.	TGTGCCAGCAGCGGTCAGGGCCCCTACGAGCAGTACTTC	CASSGQGPYEQYF
.	TRBV5-1	TRBJ1-2	.	TGCGCCAGCAGCGACCGGGGGTATGGCTACACCTTC	CASSDRGYGYTF
.	TRBV27	TRBJ2-7	.	TGTGCCAGCAGTTTATCGGGGGGAAGCTACGAGCAGTACTTC	CASSLSGGSYEQYF
.	TRBV2	TRBJ1-1	.	TGTGCCAGCAGTGAACCGGTTGCAGGGCTCCTCTGGGTAGGGAACACTGAAGCTTTCTTT	CASSEPVAGLLWVGNTEAFF